Below, 19 T cell receptor beta chains from the same sample are listed, as sequenced in a study of blood T cell repertoires in COVID-19 (dated by TCRdb to 2018 to 2020). The library was built by means of the immunoSEQ multiplex PCR assay. In its TCRdb copy, this immuneACCESS table keeps in-frame sequences only and misses some clones. Where compared with another copy, unresolved V genes explain less than half of these, and the others have no known cause. Across this sample there are roughly 380,000 clones, with approximately 91% seen only once. The biggest ten clones account for 0.85% to 1.3% of the sample. The sample consisted of PBMCs or T cells enriched from blood (not recorded which). Receptors originate from a woman in her thirties who had been exposed to COVID-19.

This sequence joins TRBV4-1 and TRBJ1-2; the match to TRBD1 covers 7 bases. After removal of 0 bases from V and 8 bases from J, the junction contained 12 bases not matched to a gene. Germline CDR1 and CDR2: MGHRA and YSYEKL. The CDR3 runs 16 residues. Here the CDR3 reads CASSQDSGGRGDGYTF. The DNA of the CDR3 is TGCGCCAGCAGCCAAGATAGCGGTGGCAGGGGGGACGGCTACACCTTC.

The rearrangement uses TRBV9 and TRBJ1-1; D gene unclear. V dropped 4 bases and J dropped 3 bases, with 7 bases sitting between them. Per germline, CDR1 SGDLS and CDR2 YYNGEE. This CDR3 has 12 amino acids. The CDR3 loop is CASSPFHTEAFF. Here the CDR3 DNA reads TGTGCCAGCAGCCCCTTTCACACTGAAGCTTTCTTT.

The rearrangement links TRBV25-1 to TRBJ2-1, with D possibly being TRBD1 (5 bases). Germline V CDR1 and CDR2: MGHDK, SYGVNS. Trimming removed 10 bases at V and 6 bases at J, with 19 bases between. The CDR3 has 14 residues. CDR3 sequence (DNA): TGTGCCACACGAAGGCCAGGGTTTAGCAATGAGCAGTTCTTC. Encoded protein: CATRRPGFSNEQFF.

This clone was detected only a few times. V gene TRBV5-1 combines with J gene TRBJ2-3; 14 nucleotides align to TRBD2. CDR1 is SGHRS and CDR2 is YFSETQ in the germline V gene. V trimming: 0 bases; J trimming: 1 base; junction bases outside the gene matches: 10. The CDR3 contains 20 residues. The CDR3 spells CASSLAGGLAGGGGTDTQYF. The CDR3 DNA sequence: TGCGCCAGCAGCTTGGCCGGTGGACTAGCGGGAGGAGGGGGCACAGATACGCAGTATTTT.

Details on this clone: The junction departs from germline at one end; a sequencing error may be responsible. The chain joins TRBV5-1 to TRBJ2-2; possibly TRBD1 for D (5 bases). There are 14 residues in the CDR3. The germline CDR1 and CDR2 sequences are SGHRS and YFSETQ. The DNA for the CDR3 is TGCGCCAGCAGTTTGGACACAAACACCGGGGAGCTGTTTTTT. Encoded protein: CASSLDTNTGELFF.

The chain joins TRBV27 to TRBJ2-5; TRBD1 might be the D (6 bases). The CDR3 consists of 13 residues. Looked up from germline, CDR1 is MNHEY and CDR2 is SMNVEV (reference sequence). Trimming took off 8 bases at V and 2 bases at J, with 12 bases between the two ends. The CDR3 DNA follows: TGTGCCAGCGGAAGGACAGAACAAGAGACCCAGTACTTC. This codes for CASGRTEQETQYF.

The chain combines TRBV11-1 with TRBJ2-2; D is perhaps TRBD1 (6 bases). The V gene lost 2 bases and the J gene lost 4 bases, with 14 bases spanning the gap. Germline lookup yields CDR1 SGHAT and CDR2 FQDESV (reference sequence). CDR3 length: 16 residues. The CDR3 loop is CASSLNAGVGTGELFF. CDR3 in DNA: TGTGCCAGCAGCTTAAACGCAGGGGTTGGCACCGGGGAGCTGTTTTTT.

This clone was detected only once. CDR3 protein: CAWSVNRDTEAFF. CDR3 coding DNA: TGTGCCTGGAGTGTTAACAGGGACACTGAAGCTTTCTTT. V is TRBV30 and J is TRBJ1-1; tentatively, D is TRBD1 (6 bases). CDR1 and CDR2 (germline): GTSNPN, SVGIG (reference sequence). V shed 0 bases and J shed 3 bases, with 8 bases lying between them. This CDR3 region has 13 residues.

This chain uses TRBV5-1 with TRBJ1-2, with D possibly being TRBD1 (6 bases). This CDR3 region has 14 residues. Looked up from germline, CDR1 is SGHRS and CDR2 is YFSETQ. Trimming removed 1 base at V and 8 bases at J, with 15 bases between. CDR3 residues: CASSLSQGIMGYTF. The CDR3 DNA follows: TGCGCCAGCAGCTTGAGTCAGGGGATTATGGGCTACACCTTC.

The chain recombines TRBV11-2 with TRBJ2-3, with D perhaps matching TRBD1 (5 bases). Trimming took 1 base from V and 2 from J, leaving 13 bases between them. Germline V gene data show CDR1 as SGHAT and CDR2 as FQNNGV. This CDR3 region has 16 residues. The CDR3 region is CASSLGVGLYTDTQYF. The CDR3 DNA sequence: TGTGCCAGCAGCTTAGGGGTGGGGCTCTACACAGATACGCAGTATTTT.

The gene calls are TRBV10-3 and TRBJ2-1; 9 bases agree with TRBD2. J gave up 7 bases and V 2 bases, and 6 bases lay outside the gene matches. The CDR3 is 15 amino acids. Germline V gene sequence: CDR1 ENHRY, CDR2 SYGVKD. DNA for the CDR3: TGTGCCATCAGTGAGGCGGGAGGGCCTATGAATGAGCAGTTCTTC. This translates into CAISEAGGPMNEQFF.

The gene calls are TRBV12-3 or TRBV12-4 and TRBJ1-5, with a tentative D call TRBD1 (6 bases). The CDR3 spans 13 residues. With 3 bases removed from V and 3 bases from J, the gap between germline ends came to 6 bases. CDR3 nucleotides: TGTGCCAGCAGTTTGGGGGCCAATCAGCCCCAGCATTTT. Its translation is CASSLGANQPQHF.

The count of this clone is one. The genes are TRBV5-5 and TRBJ2-7; 12 bases are a match to TRBD2. The CDR3 is 16 amino acids. Per germline, CDR1 SGHKS and CDR2 YYEKEE (reference sequence). Trimming removed 3 bases from V and 6 bases from J; junction bases left unmatched: 10. The CDR3 region is CASSWTSGTSSREQYF. In DNA form, the CDR3 reads TGTGCCAGCAGCTGGACTAGCGGGACTTCATCGCGCGAGCAGTACTTC. Looking up the rest from reference TRBV5-5 and TRBJ2-7 gives the full variable domain: DAGVTQSPTHLIKTRGQQVTLRCSPISGHKSVSWYQQVLGQGPQFIFQYYEKEERGRGNFPDRFSARQFPNYSSELNVNALLLGDSALYLCASSWTSGTSSREQYFGPGTRLTVT.

V gene TRBV7-2 combines with J gene TRBJ2-2; D perhaps matches TRBD1 (6 bases). CDR1 and CDR2 from the germline V gene are SGHTA and FQGNSA. V lost 5 bases, J lost 4 bases, and 20 bases lay in between. CDR3 size: 17 residues. The CDR3 loop reads CASSLYAAGDITGELFF. In DNA, the CDR3 is TGTGCCAGCAGCCTTTACGCTGCAGGGGATATCACCGGGGAGCTGTTTTTT.

The chain is built from TRBV15 and TRBJ2-1; D may be TRBD2 (5 bases). CDR3 length: 14 residues. The V gene's germline CDR1 is LNHNV and CDR2 YYDKDF (reference sequence). Trimming took off 0 bases at V and 13 bases at J, with 16 bases between the two ends. The CDR3 reads CATSRDLAPRGQFF. In DNA, the CDR3 is TGTGCCACCAGCAGAGATCTGGCGCCCCGGGGACAGTTCTTC.

The chain combines TRBV19 with TRBJ1-1, with D perhaps matching TRBD1 (6 bases). V was shortened by 3 bases and J by 4 bases, with 18 bases between the two germline ends. The germline CDR1 and CDR2 sequences are LNHDA and SQIVND (reference sequence). The CDR3 covers 16 residues. The CDR3 DNA reads TGTGCCAGTAGTATCGAGCAGGGGTTTTTAATCACTGAAGCTTTCTTT. It is translated as CASSIEQGFLITEAFF.

The chain links TRBV6-1 to TRBJ1-5; D might be TRBD1 (6 bases). Germline CDR1 reads MNHNS; CDR2 reads SASEGT. V lost 3 bases and J 4 bases, leaving 10 bases between the germline ends. The CDR3 covers 14 residues. The CDR3: CASSDTGLNQPQHF. CDR3 DNA sequence: TGTGCCAGCAGTGATACAGGGTTAAATCAGCCCCAGCATTTT.

The V gene is TRBV14, the J gene TRBJ1-5; D not resolved. This CDR3 spans 14 amino acids. V was pared by 1 base and J by 3 bases, with 7 bases between. Germline assignment: CDR1 SGHDN and CDR2 FVKESK. CDR3 DNA sequence: TGTGCCAGCAGCCAAGCGAGCTTCAATCAGCCCCAGCATTTT. Its translation: CASSQASFNQPQHF.

The gene calls are TRBV6-5 and TRBJ1-1; 9 nucleotides match TRBD1. Losses at the gene ends were 7 bases for V and 8 bases for J; bases not matched to a gene: 11. The length of the CDR3 is 14 residues. In germline, CDR1 is MNHEY, CDR2 SVGAGI. The CDR3 sequence is CASTSSGTGREAFF. The CDR3 DNA is TGTGCCAGCACGTCATCCGGGACAGGGAGAGAAGCTTTCTTT.